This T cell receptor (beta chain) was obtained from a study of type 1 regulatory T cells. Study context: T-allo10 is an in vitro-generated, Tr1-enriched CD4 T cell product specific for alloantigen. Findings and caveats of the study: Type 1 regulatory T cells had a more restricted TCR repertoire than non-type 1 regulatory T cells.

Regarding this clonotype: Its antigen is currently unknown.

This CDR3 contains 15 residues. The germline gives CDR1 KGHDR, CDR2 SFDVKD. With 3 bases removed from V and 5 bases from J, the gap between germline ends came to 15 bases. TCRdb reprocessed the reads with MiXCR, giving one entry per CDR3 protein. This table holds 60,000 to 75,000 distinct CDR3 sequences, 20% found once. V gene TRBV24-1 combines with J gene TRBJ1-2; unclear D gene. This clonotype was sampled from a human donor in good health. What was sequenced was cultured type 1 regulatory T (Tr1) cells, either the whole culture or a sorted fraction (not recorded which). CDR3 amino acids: CATSDPGVGAYGYTF. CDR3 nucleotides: TGTGCCACCAGTGATCCAGGCGTGGGCGCGTATGGCTACACCTTC.